This T cell receptor (beta chain) appears in the sequencing data of a study of vaccination and CD4 T cells after COVID-19. At the level of the study: Two of the convalescents were Hispanic, and convalescents were six males and four females. For each participant, vaccination comprised two doses of either the BNT162b2 or the mRNA-1273 vaccine.

Study findings and constraints: Convalescent patients showed a median around 90% of reactive clones that were seen only post-vaccination.

Sequencing of cultured CD4+ T cell DNA used the Oncomine TCR Beta short-read assay. DNA came from CD4+ T cells after culture. Each CDR3 protein is one row after TCRdb ran MiXCR on the PCR reads. The sample lists several thousand distinct CDR3 sequences, roughly 15% occurring once. The germline V and J ends were trimmed by 3 bases and 2 bases, with 10 bases remaining between them. This CDR3 comprises 14 residues. Treatment denoted: roughly nine-day PBMC culture with coronavirus spike peptide pools or control peptides (ViraFEST assay). By share, this clonotype ranks as medium-sized. Its antigen is as yet unknown.

Source material: CD4+ T cells from blood, cultured in vitro. The sequence derives from a human donor who had recovered from COVID-19. This chain links TRBV12-3 or TRBV12-4 with TRBJ1-2; tentative D call: TRBD1 (6 bases). For the CDR3, the DNA is TGTGCCAGCAGTTTTAGGGGGGGGAACTATGGCTACACCTTC. Amino acid sequence: CASSFRGGNYGYTF.